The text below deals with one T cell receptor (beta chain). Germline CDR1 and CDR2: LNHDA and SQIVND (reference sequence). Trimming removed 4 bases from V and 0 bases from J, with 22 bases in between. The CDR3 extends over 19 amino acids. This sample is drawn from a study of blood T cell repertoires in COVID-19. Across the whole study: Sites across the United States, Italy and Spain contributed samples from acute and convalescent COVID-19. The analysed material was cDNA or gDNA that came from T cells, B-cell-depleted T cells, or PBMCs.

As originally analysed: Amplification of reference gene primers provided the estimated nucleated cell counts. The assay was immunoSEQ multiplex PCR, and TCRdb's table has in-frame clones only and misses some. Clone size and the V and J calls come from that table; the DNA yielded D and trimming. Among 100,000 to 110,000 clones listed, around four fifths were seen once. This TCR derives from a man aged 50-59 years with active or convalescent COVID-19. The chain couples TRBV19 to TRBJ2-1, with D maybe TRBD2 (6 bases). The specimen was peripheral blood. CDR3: CASSTSPGRTLSSYNEQFF. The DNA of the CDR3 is TGTGCCAGTAGTACTTCCCCAGGGAGGACTTTAAGCTCCTACAATGAGCAGTTCTTC.